These 24 T cell receptor beta chains were sequenced from one sample in a study of blood T cell repertoires in COVID-19. Profiled with immunoSEQ multiplex PCR; TCRdb holds only in-frame clones, not every one. In the table there are about 88,000 clones, 70% to 90% of which are singletons. The sample taken for sequencing was peripheral blood. All receptors derive from a woman over 75 with acute or convalescent COVID-19.

This clone was found once. The chain is built from TRBV14 and TRBJ1-2; no clear D gene. The CDR3 sequence is 13 residues long. Trimming removed 0 bases at V and 6 bases at J, with 8 bases between. Germline assignment: CDR1 SGHDN and CDR2 FVKESK. The CDR3 loop reads CASSQDYLDGYTF. The DNA for the CDR3 is TGTGCCAGCAGCCAAGATTACCTAGATGGCTACACCTTC.

The chain employs TRBV11-3 and TRBJ2-1; tentative D call: TRBD2 (6 bases). CDR3 length equals 15 residues. V lost 4 bases, J lost 9 bases, and 19 bases lay in between. CDR1 SGHNT and CDR2 YENEEA come from the germline V gene. The CDR3 reads CASSSDSGRVTEQFF. CDR3 in DNA: TGTGCCAGCAGCTCAGATAGCGGCAGGGTGACTGAGCAGTTCTTC.

CDR3 residues: CASSSDRSGGTEAFF. The CDR3 region has the DNA TGCGCCAGCAGCTCCGACAGGTCCGGAGGCACTGAAGCTTTCTTT. This chain connects TRBV5-1 to TRBJ1-1; perhaps TRBD1 as D (6 bases). The V gene's germline CDR1 is SGHRS and CDR2 YFSETQ. V dropped 3 bases and J dropped 4 bases, with 16 bases sitting between them. This CDR3 spans 15 amino acids.

The sample holds one count of this clone. The chain employs TRBV19 and TRBJ2-3; 8 positions agree with TRBD1. The CDR3 consists of 14 residues. Germline V gene data show CDR1 as LNHDA and CDR2 as SQIVND (reference sequence). The trim removed 7 bases at V and 5 bases at J, leaving 8 bases unmatched. The CDR3 loop reads CASTPTGERDTQYF. In nucleotides, the CDR3 is TGTGCCAGTACCCCGACAGGGGAAAGAGATACGCAGTATTTT.

The chain is built from TRBV18 and TRBJ2-2, with D unresolved. The germline gives CDR1 KGHSH, CDR2 LQKENI. The CDR3 consists of 15 residues. Between the trimmed V and J ends, which lost 2 bases and 0 bases, there was a span of 7 bases. CDR3 bases: TGTGCCAGCTCACCAGTCCGGGCGAACACCGGGGAGCTGTTTTTT. Translating it yields CASSPVRANTGELFF. The complete variable domain, with remaining parts taken from reference TRBV18 and TRBJ2-2, reads NAGVMQNPRHLVRRRGQEARLRCSPMKGHSHVYWYRQLPEEGLKFMVYLQKENIIDESGMPKERFSAEFPKEGPSILRIQQVVRGDSAAYFCASSPVRANTGELFFGEGSRLTVL.

The chain joins TRBV9 to TRBJ1-1; 8 bases are a match to TRBD1. The CDR3 loop spans 14 amino acids. V was clipped by 4 bases and J by 4 bases; unmatched bases: 6. CDR1 SGDLS and CDR2 YYNGEE come from the germline V gene. The CDR3 coding sequence is TGTGCCAGCAGCCCTTGGACAGGGAGCACTGAAGCTTTCTTT. The encoded protein is CASSPWTGSTEAFF. The full variable domain, its missing parts supplied by reference TRBV9 and TRBJ1-1, is DSGVTQTPKHLITATGQRVTLRCSPRSGDLSVYWYQQSLDQGLQFLIQYYNGEERAKGNILERFSAQQFPDLHSELNLSSLELGDSALYFCASSPWTGSTEAFFGQGTRLTVV.

This clone has a single count. This sequence joins TRBV28 and TRBJ1-6; 11 nucleotides align to TRBD1. The CDR3 is made up of 15 amino acids. The germline gives CDR1 MDHEN, CDR2 SYDVKM. V lost 1 base, J lost 8 bases, and 1 base stayed unmatched. CDR3 amino acids: CASSLLGQGDSPLHF. In DNA, the CDR3 is TGTGCCAGCAGTTTATTGGGACAGGGGGATTCACCCCTCCACTTT.

This clone was seen just once. The V call is TRBV5-6, the J call TRBJ1-5; TRBD1 is a possible D gene (6 bases). V gave up 0 bases and J gave up 11 bases, with 9 bases separating them. Germline V gives CDR1 SGHDT, CDR2 YYEEEE. The CDR3 sequence is 12 residues long. CDR3 sequence (DNA): TGTGCCAGCAGCTTGGGGGCAGGGGCCCAGCATTTT. It yields the protein CASSLGAGAQHF.

This clone showed up just a few times. The chain uses TRBV5-1 and TRBJ1-1; TRBD1 matches at 10 bases. CDR1 and CDR2 (germline): SGHRS, YFSETQ. The CDR3 length is 15 residues. V gave up 3 bases and J gave up 5 bases; unmatched junction bases: 7. CDR3 protein: CASSYDRGLGTEAFF. In DNA, the CDR3 is TGCGCCAGCAGCTACGACAGGGGGCTTGGGACTGAAGCTTTCTTT.

J is TRBJ1-2 and V is TRBV19; no clear D. Between the trimmed V and J ends, which lost 3 bases and 8 bases, there was a span of 13 bases. This CDR3 comprises 13 residues. CDR1 is LNHDA and CDR2 is SQIVND in the germline V gene (reference sequence). The CDR3 loop is CASSMREKGGYTF. The CDR3 DNA reads TGTGCCAGTAGTATGAGGGAGAAGGGAGGCTACACCTTC.

V and J are TRBV12-5 and TRBJ2-1, with 10 bases matching TRBD2. This CDR3 has 15 residues. Germline V gene data show CDR1 as LGHNT and CDR2 as FRNRAP. Trimming at V came to 6 bases and at J to 4 bases, leaving 6 bases not matched to a gene. CDR3 coding DNA: TGTGCTAGTGGGCTAGCGGGGGCCCTTTACAATGAGCAGTTCTTC. Translation: CASGLAGALYNEQFF.

This clone was seen a single time. V gene TRBV27 combines with J gene TRBJ1-6; D remains unclear. CDR1 MNHEY and CDR2 SMNVEV come from the germline V gene (reference sequence). Trimming cost V 2 bases and J 0 bases, with 14 bases left between them. The CDR3 sequence is 18 residues long. The CDR3 DNA sequence: TGTGCCAGCAGTTTAGCGTGGGAGGGCAGCTCCTATAATTCACCCCTCCACTTT. Translating gives CASSLAWEGSSYNSPLHF.

V and J are TRBV7-6 and TRBJ1-5; possible D gene TRBD1, 5 bases. Per the germline V gene, CDR1 is SGHVS and CDR2 is FNYEAQ. V lost 5 bases and J lost 6, with 11 bases in between. CDR3 length equals 13 residues. For the CDR3, the DNA is TGTGCCAGCAGCCCCGATGGGGCTCAGCCCCAGCATTTT. Translating it yields CASSPDGAQPQHF.

This sequence joins TRBV6-5 and TRBJ2-2; D gene uncertain. The CDR3 is 12 residues long. Deletions cut 5 bases from V and 4 bases from J, with 5 bases between. Germline-derived CDR1 and CDR2 are MNHEY and SVGAGI. DNA of the CDR3: TGTGCCAGCAGTATCTTCACCGGGGAGCTGTTTTTT. Translation gives CASSIFTGELFF.

The V gene is TRBV6-5, the J gene TRBJ1-1; D gene unclear. Germline V gene lookup returns CDR1 MNHEY and CDR2 SVGAGI. V shed 3 bases and J shed 1 base, with 9 bases lying between them. The CDR3 totals 14 residues. The CDR3, as DNA: TGTGCCAGCAGTTATTCGAACAGGAACACTGAAGCTTTCTTT. Encoded protein: CASSYSNRNTEAFF.

This clone came up once. The chain is built from TRBV4-2 and TRBJ2-3; D perhaps matches TRBD2 (6 bases). The CDR3 runs 20 residues. V was shortened by 0 bases and J by 0 bases, with 22 bases between the two germline ends. Per the germline V gene, CDR1 is LGHNA and CDR2 is YNFKEQ. CDR3 sequence (DNA): TGTGCCAGCAGCCAAGATTTTTCCCCGCGGGGCAGCTCTAGCACAGATACGCAGTATTTT. Protein product: CASSQDFSPRGSSSTDTQYF.

The V gene is TRBV7-2, the J gene TRBJ1-2; D may be TRBD1 (5 bases). V was pared by 2 bases and J by 0 bases, with 7 bases between. Germline lookup yields CDR1 SGHTA and CDR2 FQGNSA. This CDR3 is built from 14 residues. The CDR3 loop is CASSLSGSNYGYTF. DNA for the CDR3: TGTGCCAGCAGCTTATCAGGGTCTAACTATGGCTACACCTTC.

The rearrangement links TRBV18 to TRBJ2-1; weak D call: TRBD2 (5 bases). Between the trimmed V and J ends, which lost 5 bases and 0 bases, there was a span of 8 bases. The CDR3 spans 14 residues. CDR1 is KGHSH and CDR2 is LQKENI in the germline V gene. This CDR3 is CASSGESSYNEQFF. The CDR3 DNA follows: TGTGCCAGCTCAGGGGAGAGCTCCTACAATGAGCAGTTCTTC.

As DNA, the CDR3 is TGTGCCAGCAGCTTAGTCAGCCAAGAGACCCAGTACTTC. Residues: CASSLVSQETQYF. The chain links TRBV7-9 to TRBJ2-5; D is unclear. With 1 base removed from V and 1 base from J, the gap between germline ends came to 4 bases. Germline V gene lookup returns CDR1 SEHNR and CDR2 FQNEAQ (reference sequence). This CDR3 spans 13 amino acids.

The chain is built from TRBV19 and TRBJ2-1; 8 bases line up with TRBD2. The CDR3 totals 15 residues. In germline, CDR1 is LNHDA, CDR2 SQIVND (reference sequence). With 8 bases clipped from V and 4 bases from J, the junction kept 10 bases outside the gene matches. Here the CDR3 DNA reads TGTGCCAGTTCCCCCTCAGCGGGGGCGTACAATGAGCAGTTCTTC. Translation gives CASSPSAGAYNEQFF.

This clone was found once. The chain couples TRBV7-2 to TRBJ1-2; D gene unclear. V was shortened by 2 bases and J by 5 bases, with 9 bases between the two germline ends. CDR3 size: 13 residues. Per germline, CDR1 SGHTA and CDR2 FQGNSA. This CDR3 reads CASSLSRSYGYTF. The CDR3 DNA sequence: TGTGCCAGCAGCTTATCTCGGTCTTATGGCTACACCTTC.

The chain recombines TRBV9 with TRBJ2-2; 9 positions match TRBD2. Trimming took 3 bases from V and 0 from J; bases not matched to a gene: 3. The CDR3 has 16 amino acids. Germline values: CDR1 SGDLS, CDR2 YYNGEE. The CDR3 sequence: CASSARLAANTGELFF. CDR3 nucleotides: TGTGCCAGCAGCGCCAGACTAGCGGCGAACACCGGGGAGCTGTTTTTT.

CDR3 region: CASSGYRESSEQYF. The CDR3 DNA follows: TGTGCCAGCAGCGGTTACAGGGAGTCGTCTGAGCAGTACTTC. V usage is TRBV7-2 and J usage is TRBJ2-7, with D maybe TRBD1 (6 bases). Germline V lookup: CDR1 SGHTA, CDR2 FQGNSA. The CDR3 length is 14 residues. V was shortened by 5 bases and J by 7 bases, with 18 bases between the two germline ends.

This clone was seen only a few times. This chain uses TRBV5-1 with TRBJ1-1, with D perhaps matching TRBD1 (6 bases). Germline V CDR1 and CDR2: SGHRS, YFSETQ. The CDR3 spans 16 residues. V lost 0 bases, J lost 6 bases, and 18 bases lay in between. Here the CDR3 reads CASSLGGRGVGAEAFF. The CDR3 DNA reads TGCGCCAGCAGCTTGGGGGGGCGAGGTGTAGGCGCTGAAGCTTTCTTT.